A single sample gave rise to the 21 T cell receptor beta chains below, sequenced in a study of shared clonotypes between healthy human individuals. The repertoire was sequenced with immunoSEQ multiplex PCR; TCRdb's copy has only in-frame clones and lacks some. The sample includes 2 million to 2.5 million clones, about 95% seen only once; the top ten take about 0.13%. The source material was naive CD4+ T cells sorted from blood. The subset here: CD45RA+ positively selected. Source of these receptors: a man aged 18 to 30 in good health.

This sequence joins TRBV29-1 and TRBJ2-1, with D tentatively TRBD2 (6 bases). V lost 1 base and J lost 5, with 9 bases in between. The CDR3 has 13 amino acids. In germline, CDR1 is SQVTM, CDR2 ANQGSEA. The CDR3 here is CSVEGRLDNEQFF. The CDR3 coding sequence is TGCAGCGTTGAAGGGAGACTAGACAATGAGCAGTTCTTC.

Concerning this clone: The same CDR3 also results from other DNA sequences found in this sample. The V call is TRBV5-1, the J call TRBJ2-7, with D uncertain. The CDR3 sequence is 14 residues long. CDR1 and CDR2 (germline): SGHRS, YFSETQ. The V gene lost 0 bases and the J gene lost 4 bases, with 11 bases spanning the gap. The CDR3 DNA reads as TGCGCCAGCAGCTTGGCCAGTGGCGGTTACGAGCAGTACTTC. This translates into CASSLASGGYEQYF.

A word on this clone: Other DNA variants within this sample encode the same CDR3. V and J are TRBV10-3 and TRBJ2-7; 10 positions agree with TRBD2. The V and J ends lost 4 bases and 2 bases, in that order; junction bases with no gene match: 14. Germline CDR1 and CDR2: ENHRY and SYGVKD. The CDR3 is made up of 18 amino acids. CDR3 protein: CAISALSSGGGQAYEQYF. Written as DNA, the CDR3 is TGTGCCATCAGTGCATTGTCTAGCGGGGGCGGTCAAGCCTACGAGCAGTACTTC.

The chain links TRBV28 to TRBJ1-2, with D uncertain. This CDR3 is built from 12 residues. V was shortened by 7 bases and J by 4 bases, with 10 bases between the two germline ends. CDR1 MDHEN and CDR2 SYDVKM come from the germline V gene. CDR3 loop: CASTAATYGYTF. The DNA of the CDR3 is TGTGCCAGCACGGCAGCCACCTATGGCTACACCTTC.

In its sample, this clone was seen once. A single base separates this from a much larger clone, so it may be a read error. Other DNA sequences in this specimen translate into the identical CDR3. The V call is TRBV7-2, the J call TRBJ1-5; no reliable D call. The CDR3 sequence is 13 residues long. Germline CDR1 reads SGHTA; CDR2 reads FQGNSA. Trimming took off 3 bases at V and 0 bases at J, with 3 bases between the two ends. CDR3: CASSLASNQPQHF. CDR3 in DNA: TGTGCCAGCAGCTTGGCTAGCAATCAGCCCCAGCATTTT.

This clone was recorded only once. The genes are TRBV4-3 and TRBJ2-1; the D gene could be TRBD1 or TRBD2 (5 bases each). Deletions cut 0 bases from V and 4 bases from J, with 19 bases between. Germline V gives CDR1 LGHNA, CDR2 YSLEER. This CDR3 comprises 18 residues. CDR3 DNA: TGCGCCAGCAGCCAAGACCTACAGAAAGCGGACAATTACAATGAGCAGTTCTTC. This encodes CASSQDLQKADNYNEQFF.

The rearrangement uses TRBV11-2 and TRBJ2-7; 9 bases are a match to TRBD1. CDR1 and CDR2 (germline): SGHAT, FQNNGV. The CDR3 loop spans 14 amino acids. J gave up 2 bases and V 5 bases, and 4 bases lay outside the gene matches. The CDR3 protein is CASSPGDRAYEQYF. The CDR3 bases are TGTGCCAGCAGCCCCGGGGACAGGGCCTACGAGCAGTACTTC. The variable domain in full, completed from reference TRBV11-2 and TRBJ2-7, reads EAGVAQSPRYKIIEKRQSVAFWCNPISGHATLYWYQQILGQGPKLLIQFQNNGVVDDSQLPKDRFSAERLKGVDSTLKIQPAKLEDSAVYLCASSPGDRAYEQYFGPGTRLTVT.

J is TRBJ1-2 and V is TRBV27, with 11 bases aligning to TRBD1. Germline CDR1 reads MNHEY; CDR2 reads SMNVEV (reference sequence). The CDR3 has 14 amino acids. The V segment lost 6 bases and the J segment 6 bases; nucleotides outside the gene matches: 6. The CDR3 reads CASRYGTGGNGYTF. The CDR3, as DNA: TGTGCCAGCAGATACGGGACAGGGGGAAATGGCTACACCTTC.

This clone was observed a handful of times. The chain has TRBV5-6 and TRBJ1-1, with D hard to call. Trimming pared 5 bases from V and 7 bases from J, leaving 12 bases between. CDR1 is SGHDT, CDR2 YYEEEE, per germline. The CDR3 is 12 amino acids. The CDR3 sequence: CASSATGFEAFF. In DNA form, the CDR3 reads TGTGCCAGCAGTGCGACTGGGTTTGAAGCTTTCTTT.

About this clone: This same CDR3 is encoded by further DNA sequences in the sample. The rearrangement joins TRBV15 to TRBJ2-7; a possible D gene is TRBD2 (6 bases). V was cut by 0 bases and J by 1 base, with 7 bases left in between. CDR3 length: 14 amino acids. Germline CDR1 is LNHNV and CDR2 is YYDKDF (reference sequence). The CDR3 nucleotides are TGTGCCACCAGCAGAGAAGGAGGGTCCTACGAGCAGTACTTC. Its protein is CATSREGGSYEQYF.

The chain recombines TRBV2 with TRBJ2-3, with 7 bases that match TRBD1. The CDR3 consists of 17 residues. J was trimmed by 2 bases and V by 1 base; bases with no gene match: 9. The V gene's germline CDR1 is SNHLY and CDR2 FYNNEI. CDR3 residues: CASSEGPTGTVTDTQYF. The CDR3 DNA is TGTGCCAGCAGTGAAGGCCCAACCGGGACAGTCACAGATACGCAGTATTTT.

The chain employs TRBV5-6 and TRBJ1-2, with D possibly matching TRBD1 (6 bases). The germline gives CDR1 SGHDT, CDR2 YYEEEE. CDR3 length: 14 residues. Trimming took off 4 bases at V and 4 bases at J, with 14 bases between the two ends. The CDR3 bases are TGTGCCAGCAGCCGAGACAGGTTCCCCTATGGCTACACCTTC. Translation gives CASSRDRFPYGYTF. The full variable domain, with the rest looked up from reference TRBV5-6 and TRBJ1-2, is DAGVTQSPTHLIKTRGQQVTLRCSPKSGHDTVSWYQQALGQGPQFIFQYYEEEERQRGNFPDRFSGHQFPNYSSELNVNALLLGDSALYLCASSRDRFPYGYTFGSGTRLTVV.

The chain combines TRBV6-1 with TRBJ1-1, with 7 bases fitting TRBD1. Germline lookup yields CDR1 MNHNS and CDR2 SASEGT. Trimming at V came to 0 bases and at J to 10 bases, leaving 5 bases not matched to a gene. This CDR3 is 13 amino acids long. CDR3 in DNA: TGTGCCAGCAGTGAAGCGACGAACAGGGGAGCTTTCTTT. It is translated as CASSEATNRGAFF.

Worth noting for this clone: No DNA is shown, since the ends of the CDR3 on it are uncertain; the CDR3 is the one TCRdb lists. J is TRBJ2-3 and V is TRBV5-6; TRBD1 is the table's D call, not checked against the DNA. Termini included, the CDR3 measures 18 amino acids. Germline V gene lookup returns CDR1 SGHDT and CDR2 YYEEEE. The CDR3 region is CASSLFLFVRQNTDTQYF.

The V and J genes are TRBV10-2 and TRBJ1-1; 7 nucleotides match TRBD1. J lost 0 bases, V lost 3 bases, and 4 bases had no gene match. The CDR3 is 15 residues long. Per the germline V gene, CDR1 is WSHSY and CDR2 is SAAADI. The CDR3 protein is CASSDQGGMNTEAFF. In nucleotides, the CDR3 is TGCGCCAGCAGTGACCAGGGGGGGATGAACACTGAAGCTTTCTTT.

This chain links TRBV5-6 with TRBJ2-3; D uncertain. The CDR3 sequence is 16 residues long. Germline V lookup: CDR1 SGHDT, CDR2 YYEEEE. V shed 7 bases and J shed 2 bases, with 20 bases lying between them. The DNA for the CDR3 is TGTGCCAGCGGCGGCGCCGGTGCGCCGATCACAGATACGCAGTATTTT. Translating gives CASGGAGAPITDTQYF.

V usage is TRBV7-8 and J usage is TRBJ1-5, with a tentative D call TRBD1 (6 bases). V was clipped by 2 bases and J by 6 bases, with 14 bases between them. The length of the CDR3 is 15 residues. Germline-derived CDR1 and CDR2 are SGHVS and FQNEAQ. The CDR3 DNA reads as TGTGCCAGCAGCTTACCACCAGGGGAATTTCAGCCCCAGCATTTT. It is translated as CASSLPPGEFQPQHF.

The genes are TRBV11-2 and TRBJ1-1; TRBD1 might be the D (6 bases). Trimming took off 1 base at V and 1 base at J, with 19 bases between the two ends. The CDR3 has 18 amino acids. Germline V CDR1 and CDR2: SGHAT, FQNNGV. CDR3 sequence: CASSLGRYLGQGNTEAFF. The CDR3 region has the DNA TGTGCCAGCAGCTTAGGGAGGTACCTGGGACAAGGGAACACTGAAGCTTTCTTT.

The V and J genes are TRBV5-1 and TRBJ2-5; 10 positions match TRBD2. The CDR3 sequence is 15 residues long. V lost 6 bases to trimming and J lost 4 bases; unmatched junction nucleotides: 9. CDR1 is SGHRS, CDR2 YFSETQ, per germline. In DNA, the CDR3 is TGCGCCAGCACCTTAGGGCTAGCGGGAGTAGAGACCCAGTACTTC. It encodes CASTLGLAGVETQYF.

This sequence joins TRBV28 and TRBJ1-3; D is possibly TRBD1 (6 bases). Deletions cut 10 bases from V and 2 bases from J, with 24 bases between. Germline values: CDR1 MDHEN, CDR2 SYDVKM. The CDR3 length is 17 residues. The CDR3 here is CATLRGGGFRPGNTIYF. CDR3 bases: TGTGCCACCCTCCGCGGGGGCGGATTTAGGCCTGGAAACACCATATATTTT.

Turning to this clone: This sample also contains other DNA sequences that code for the same CDR3. The V gene is TRBV7-2, the J gene TRBJ2-7; 7 bases line up with TRBD1. V shed 0 bases, J shed 2 bases, and the junction held 1 base outside the gene matches. Germline lookup yields CDR1 SGHTA and CDR2 FQGNSA. The CDR3 covers 14 residues. In DNA form, the CDR3 reads TGTGCCAGCAGCTTAGCACAGGGGCCCTACGAGCAGTACTTC. As protein: CASSLAQGPYEQYF.